The TCR beta chain described here comes from a study of cytomegalovirus exposure and HLA in healthy donors. The CDR3 sequence is 15 residues long. V was clipped by 1 base and J by 2 bases, with 10 bases between them. Germline CDR1 reads SGDLS; CDR2 reads YYNGEE. Using immunoSEQ multiplex PCR, the repertoire was profiled, and TCRdb retains in-frame clones only, with some absent. The sample carries 150,000 to 200,000 clones, more than 75% recorded once. The clonotype comes from a woman aged 18-30 years in good health and CMV-seronegative. The sample consisted of PBMCs. The rearrangement links TRBV9 to TRBJ1-5, with D maybe TRBD1 (5 bases). The CDR3 loop is CASSVSPTGNQPQHF. The CDR3 nucleotides are TGTGCCAGCAGCGTAAGCCCGACAGGCAATCAGCCCCAGCATTTT.